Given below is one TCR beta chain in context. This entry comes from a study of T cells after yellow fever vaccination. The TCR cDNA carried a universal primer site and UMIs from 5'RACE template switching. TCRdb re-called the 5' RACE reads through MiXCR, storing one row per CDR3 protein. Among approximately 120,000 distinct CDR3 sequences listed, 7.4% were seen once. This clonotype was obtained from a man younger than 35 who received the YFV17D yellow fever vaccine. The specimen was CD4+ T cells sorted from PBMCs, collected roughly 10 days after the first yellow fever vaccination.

The CDR3 is CASSLGRDQETQYF. CDR3 DNA: TGTGCCAGCAGCCTCGGACGGGACCAAGAGACCCAGTACTTC. The chain combines TRBV5-4 with TRBJ2-5; D call uncertain. Germline V gene sequence: CDR1 SGHNT, CDR2 YYREEE (reference sequence). CDR3 size: 14 residues. The V end lost 4 bases, the J end lost 0 bases, and 10 bases lay between the germline ends.